A single sample gave rise to the 27 T cell receptor beta chains below, sequenced in a study of T cell repertoires in aging, cancer and after chemotherapy. Multiplex touch-down PCR with TRB-A/B primers amplified rearranged V-D-J TRB sequences. MiXCR, run by TCRdb on the multiplex PCR reads, gives a single entry per CDR3 protein. This table has under 2,500 distinct CDR3 sequences, roughly a fifth appearing once. Amplification of TCR beta used genomic DNA extracted from peripheral blood. What was sequenced was blood. The receptors were gathered from a human donor with a solid tumor.

By share, this clonotype counts as medium-sized. This rearrangement joins TRBV7-2 to TRBJ1-5; no reliable D call. In germline, CDR1 is SGHTA, CDR2 FQGNSA. Trimming took off 6 bases at V and 5 bases at J, with 11 bases between the two ends. The CDR3 sequence is 13 residues long. As DNA, the CDR3 is TGTGCCAGCAGTTCAAATGGGGATCAGCCCCAGCATTTT. As protein: CASSSNGDQPQHF.

This clonotype was counted only a few times. V gene TRBV24-1 combines with J gene TRBJ1-2; D unclear. The V end was cut by 3 bases, the J end by 8 bases, with 9 bases between. CDR3 length equals 12 residues. CDR1 and CDR2 from the germline V gene are KGHDR and SFDVKD. CDR3 residues: CATSDRLYGYTF. DNA for the CDR3: TGTGCCACCAGTGATCGGTTGTACGGCTACACCTTC.

By share, this clonotype ranks as large. The chain joins TRBV6-2 or TRBV6-3 to TRBJ2-6; D ambiguous. Trimming removed 5 bases at V and 0 bases at J, with 8 bases between. The CDR3 consists of 15 residues. Germline CDR1 is MNHEY and CDR2 is SVGEGT. The CDR3 loop is CASSPLISGANVLTF. DNA for the CDR3: TGTGCCAGCAGTCCGCTGATCTCTGGGGCCAACGTCCTGACTTTC.

This chain joins TRBV7-9 and TRBJ1-6, with D uncertain. The CDR3 loop spans 12 amino acids. Germline lookup yields CDR1 SEHNR and CDR2 FQNEAQ (reference sequence). CDR3 in DNA: TGTGGTATCAGCTCCTATAATTCACCCCTCCACTTT. Translated: CGISSYNSPLHF.

The chain carries TRBV10-3 and TRBJ1-5; 7 nucleotides align to TRBD1. This CDR3 region has 13 residues. V shed 5 bases, J shed 7 bases, and the junction held 5 bases outside the gene matches. CDR1 is ENHRY and CDR2 is SYGVKD in the germline V gene. For the CDR3, the DNA is TGTGCCATCAGTAGACAGGGTAACCAGCCCCAGCATTTT. This sequence encodes CAISRQGNQPQHF.

By share, this clonotype counts as medium-sized. The CDR3 is CASRGAGGQGASVFEQYF. CDR3 bases: TGTGCCAGCAGGGGTGCAGGGGGGCAGGGGGCGAGCGTTTTTGAGCAGTACTTC. The chain links TRBV6-5 to TRBJ2-7; 8 bases are a match to TRBD1. CDR3 size: 18 residues. After removal of 6 bases from V and 7 bases from J, the junction contained 23 bases not matched to a gene. The V gene's germline CDR1 is MNHEY and CDR2 SVGAGI.

Judged by abundance, this clonotype is medium-sized. The chain carries TRBV6-1 and TRBJ1-4, with 10 bases lining up with TRBD1. The CDR3 consists of 14 residues. Germline V gene data show CDR1 as MNHNS and CDR2 as SASEGT. V shed 6 bases, J shed 4 bases, and the junction held 2 bases outside the gene matches. The chain's CDR3 is CASSDRGLNEKLFF. The CDR3 coding sequence is TGTGCCAGCAGCGACAGGGGGCTTAATGAAAAACTGTTTTTT.

Sample share makes this clonotype medium-sized. The chain is built from TRBV20-1 and TRBJ2-1; 8 nucleotides align to TRBD2. This CDR3 is 15 amino acids long. Germline lookup yields CDR1 DFQATT and CDR2 SNEGSKA (reference sequence). V was clipped by 6 bases and J by 4 bases; unmatched bases: 11. The CDR3 DNA reads TGCAGTGCGGAGAAGAGCGGGAGTGGGTACAATGAGCAGTTCTTC. Translated, it gives CSAEKSGSGYNEQFF.

By share of the sample, this clonotype is large. This rearrangement joins TRBV29-1 to TRBJ2-2, with 7 positions matching TRBD2. The CDR3 has 12 amino acids. Per the germline V gene, CDR1 is SQVTM and CDR2 is ANQGSEA. Germline trimming cut 7 bases from V and 8 bases from J; bases unmatched to any gene: 7. CDR3 nucleotide sequence: TGCAGCGCAACCGGGGGGAGGGGGGAGCTGTTTTTT. As protein: CSATGGRGELFF.

Within the sample, this clonotype is medium-sized. The rearrangement links TRBV6-1 to TRBJ1-4; 12 bases match TRBD1. CDR1 is MNHNS, CDR2 SASEGT, per germline. The CDR3 consists of 16 residues. V was pared by 7 bases and J by 8 bases, with 11 bases of the junction left unmatched. The CDR3 bases are TGTGCCAGCATGGGACAGGGGGCCCGAACCGTGGAAAAACTGTTTTTT. It specifies CASMGQGARTVEKLFF.

The chain carries TRBV12-3 or TRBV12-4 and TRBJ1-1, with D uncertain. Deletions cut 4 bases from V and 3 bases from J, with 9 bases between. The CDR3 is 13 residues long. The CDR3 DNA reads as TGTGCCAGCAGTTCGGCGGGTTACACTGAAGCTTTCTTT. Amino acid sequence: CASSSAGYTEAFF.

This clonotype showed up just a few times. The chain combines TRBV20-1 with TRBJ1-5, with TRBD1 identical over 7 bases. Unmatched junction bases numbered 8, after V lost 0 bases and J lost 3 bases. Germline V gives CDR1 DFQATT, CDR2 SNEGSKA (reference sequence). CDR3 length: 16 residues. CDR3 sequence reads: CSARDLGGGVNQPQHF. The CDR3 DNA follows: TGCAGTGCTAGAGATCTTGGAGGGGGCGTCAATCAGCCCCAGCATTTT.

The CDR3 nucleotides read TGTGCCAGCAGTCTCGGACTAGCGGGGAGCACAGATACGCAGTATTTT. This translates into CASSLGLAGSTDTQYF. The chain is built from TRBV12-3 or TRBV12-4 and TRBJ2-3, with 12 bases fitting TRBD2. Trimming removed 5 bases from V and 0 bases from J; junction bases left unmatched: 3. The CDR3 contains 16 residues.

This chain links TRBV4-2 with TRBJ2-2; the D is unclear. The germline V gene has CDR1 LGHNA and CDR2 YNFKEQ. The V end lost 6 bases, the J end lost 2 bases, and 10 bases lay between the germline ends. This CDR3 region has 14 residues. CDR3 bases: TGTGCCAGCAGGCCGACTCTTAACACCGGGGAGCTGTTTTTT. Translation gives CASRPTLNTGELFF.

This clonotype was detected only a few times. The chain links TRBV12-3 or TRBV12-4 to TRBJ2-7, with a tentative D call TRBD2 (5 bases). This CDR3 has 13 amino acids. Trimming shortened V by 5 bases and J by 4 bases, and 12 bases separated the two germline ends. CDR3 in amino acids: CASSLNGVYEQYF. The CDR3, as DNA: TGTGCCAGCAGTCTAAACGGGGTGTACGAGCAGTACTTC.

The chain combines TRBV4-3 with TRBJ2-5; 9 nucleotides agree with TRBD2. This CDR3 spans 16 amino acids. The germline CDR1 and CDR2 sequences are LGHNA and YSLEER. Germline trimming cut 3 bases from V and 5 bases from J; bases unmatched to any gene: 10. The CDR3 loop reads CASSQSSGRGGETQYF. The CDR3 region has the DNA TGCGCCAGCAGCCAGAGTAGCGGGAGAGGAGGGGAGACCCAGTACTTC.

This clonotype qualifies as medium-sized (0.01 to 0.1%). The rearrangement links TRBV27 to TRBJ2-6, with D perhaps TRBD1 or TRBD2 (5 bases each). Germline V gene lookup returns CDR1 MNHEY and CDR2 SMNVEV (reference sequence). The CDR3 is made up of 18 amino acids. V was shortened by 2 bases and J by 0 bases, with 14 bases between the two germline ends. Written as DNA, the CDR3 is TGTGCCAGCAGTTTAATCGGCTGGGACCTCTCTGGGGCCAACGTCCTGACTTTC. Its protein is CASSLIGWDLSGANVLTF.

This chain joins TRBV20-1 and TRBJ2-6; D is ambiguous. CDR1 and CDR2 from the germline V gene are DFQATT and SNEGSKA (reference sequence). Trimming took 0 bases from V and 1 from J, leaving 7 bases between them. The CDR3 is 15 residues long. Written as DNA, the CDR3 is TGCAGTGCTAGAGATTTTAGGTCTGGGGCCAACGTCCTGACTTTC. Translated: CSARDFRSGANVLTF.

In this sample, this clonotype turned up a few times. This chain uses TRBV6-5 with TRBJ2-7, with 7 nucleotides matching TRBD2. CDR3 length: 15 residues. The junction had 5 bases not matched to a gene; V was cut back by 0 bases and J by 3 bases. Looked up from germline, CDR1 is MNHEY and CDR2 is SVGAGI. Here the CDR3 DNA reads TGTGCCAGCAGTTACTCGGCTAGCGGAAGCTACGAGCAGTACTTC. Amino acid sequence: CASSYSASGSYEQYF.

The chain carries TRBV5-1 and TRBJ2-5; TRBD1 matches at 7 bases. The germline V gene has CDR1 SGHRS and CDR2 YFSETQ. The V segment lost 4 bases and the J segment 6 bases; nucleotides outside the gene matches: 12. The CDR3 runs to 15 residues. CDR3: CASSREDRVGKTQYF. In nucleotides, the CDR3 is TGCGCCAGCAGCAGGGAAGACAGGGTTGGAAAGACCCAGTACTTC.

By sample share, this clonotype is large. The chain recombines TRBV7-9 with TRBJ1-2; possibly TRBD1 for D (5 bases). The V end was cut by 1 base, the J end by 9 bases, with 15 bases between. The CDR3 spans 14 residues. Germline V lookup: CDR1 SEHNR, CDR2 FQNEAQ (reference sequence). The CDR3 DNA sequence: TGTGCCAGCAGCTTAGATCATGGGGGAAAGCGCTACACCTTC. This translates into CASSLDHGGKRYTF. The entire variable domain, with the rest obtained from reference TRBV7-9 and TRBJ1-2, is as follows: DTGVSQNPRHKITKRGQNVTFRCDPISEHNRLYWYRQTLGQGPEFLTYFQNEAQLEKSRLLSDRFSAERPKGSFSTLEIQRTEQGDSAMYLCASSLDHGGKRYTFGSGTRLTVV.

This clonotype rates as medium-sized (0.01 to 0.1%). The gene calls are TRBV6-6 and TRBJ1-4; possible D gene TRBD1, 6 bases. V gave up 5 bases and J gave up 0 bases, with 13 bases separating them. The CDR3 runs to 16 residues. Per the germline V gene, CDR1 is MNHNY and CDR2 is SVGAGI (reference sequence). The CDR3 sequence: CASSEGGGATNEKLFF. Here the CDR3 DNA reads TGTGCCAGCAGTGAAGGGGGGGGTGCAACTAATGAAAAACTGTTTTTT.

This clonotype was counted between two and nine times. The chain joins TRBV5-5 to TRBJ2-5, with 8 bases fitting TRBD1. The CDR3 loop spans 16 amino acids. The germline V gene has CDR1 SGHKS and CDR2 YYEKEE (reference sequence). V shed 4 bases and J 1 base; nucleotides not matched to a gene: 9. CDR3 sequence (DNA): TGTGCCAGCAGCCCAGTCCCGGGACAGGTCCAAGAGACCCAGTACTTC. This encodes CASSPVPGQVQETQYF.

Note on this clonotype: Just one base apart from a much larger clone, this may be a read error. This chain connects TRBV6-5 to TRBJ2-7, with TRBD1 matching 8 bases. The CDR3 has 18 amino acids. The germline V gene has CDR1 MNHEY and CDR2 SVGAGI. The V and J ends lost 6 bases and 9 bases, in that order; junction bases with no gene match: 25. CDR3 in DNA: TGTGCCAGCAGGGGTGCAGGGGGGCAGGGGGCGAGCGTTTTTGTGCAGTACTTC. Its protein is CASRGAGGQGASVFVQYF.

By share, this clonotype ranks as large. The genes are TRBV28 and TRBJ2-5, with TRBD2 matching 10 bases. This CDR3 has 15 residues. With V trimmed by 5 bases and J by 4 bases, 7 bases remained unmatched. Germline V gives CDR1 MDHEN, CDR2 SYDVKM. The CDR3 nucleotides read TGTGCCAGCAGTCCAGGGCTAGCGGGAGCAGAGACCCAGTACTTC. It encodes CASSPGLAGAETQYF.

By share, this clonotype ranks as medium-sized. This rearrangement joins TRBV11-2 to TRBJ1-2; 8 bases are shared with TRBD1. Germline V gene lookup returns CDR1 SGHAT and CDR2 FQNNGV. The CDR3 consists of 16 residues. V was pared by 3 bases and J by 5 bases, with 11 bases of the junction left unmatched. CDR3 loop: CASSFGQGIPPYGYTF. The CDR3 bases are TGTGCCAGCAGCTTCGGACAGGGAATCCCCCCTTATGGCTACACCTTC.

This clonotype was seen a handful of times. The genes are TRBV20-1 and TRBJ1-5; D might be TRBD1 (5 bases). The germline V and J ends were trimmed by 3 bases and 2 bases, with 11 bases remaining between them. The CDR3 is 14 amino acids. CDR1 and CDR2 (germline): DFQATT, SNEGSKA (reference sequence). DNA for the CDR3: TGCAGTGCTAGCCGGCAGGGCGGCAATCAGCCCCAGCATTTT. This translates into CSASRQGGNQPQHF.